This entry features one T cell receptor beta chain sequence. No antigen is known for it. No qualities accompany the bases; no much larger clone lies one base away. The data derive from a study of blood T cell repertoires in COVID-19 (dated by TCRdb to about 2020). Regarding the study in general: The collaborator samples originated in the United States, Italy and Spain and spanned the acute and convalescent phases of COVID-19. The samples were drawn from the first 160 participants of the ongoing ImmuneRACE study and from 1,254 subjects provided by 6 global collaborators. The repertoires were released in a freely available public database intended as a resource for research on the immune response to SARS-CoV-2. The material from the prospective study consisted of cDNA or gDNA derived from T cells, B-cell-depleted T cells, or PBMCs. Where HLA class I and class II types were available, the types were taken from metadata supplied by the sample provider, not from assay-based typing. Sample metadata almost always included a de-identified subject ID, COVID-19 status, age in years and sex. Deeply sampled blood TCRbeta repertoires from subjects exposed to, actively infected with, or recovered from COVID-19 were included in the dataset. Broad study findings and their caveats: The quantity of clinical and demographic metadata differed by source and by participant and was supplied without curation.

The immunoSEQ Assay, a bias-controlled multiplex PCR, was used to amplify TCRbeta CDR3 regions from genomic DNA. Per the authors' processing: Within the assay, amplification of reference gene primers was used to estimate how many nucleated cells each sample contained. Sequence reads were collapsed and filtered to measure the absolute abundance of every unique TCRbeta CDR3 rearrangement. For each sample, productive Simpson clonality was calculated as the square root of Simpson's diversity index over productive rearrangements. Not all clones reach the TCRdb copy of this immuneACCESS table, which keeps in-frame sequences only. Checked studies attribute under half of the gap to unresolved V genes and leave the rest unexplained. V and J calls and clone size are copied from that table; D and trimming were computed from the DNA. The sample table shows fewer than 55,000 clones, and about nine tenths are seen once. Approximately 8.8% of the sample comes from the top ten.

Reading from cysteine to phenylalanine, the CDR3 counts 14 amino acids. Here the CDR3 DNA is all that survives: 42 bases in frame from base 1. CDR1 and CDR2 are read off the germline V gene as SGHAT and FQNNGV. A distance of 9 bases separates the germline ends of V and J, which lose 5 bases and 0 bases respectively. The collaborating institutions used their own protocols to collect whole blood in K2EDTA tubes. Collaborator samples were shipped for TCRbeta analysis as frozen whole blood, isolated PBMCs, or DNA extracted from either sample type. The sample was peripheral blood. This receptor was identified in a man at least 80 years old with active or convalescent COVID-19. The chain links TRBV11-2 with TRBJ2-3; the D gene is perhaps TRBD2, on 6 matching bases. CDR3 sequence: CASSIGTSTDTQYF. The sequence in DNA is TGTGCCAGCAGCATCGGGACTAGCACAGATACGCAGTATTTT.